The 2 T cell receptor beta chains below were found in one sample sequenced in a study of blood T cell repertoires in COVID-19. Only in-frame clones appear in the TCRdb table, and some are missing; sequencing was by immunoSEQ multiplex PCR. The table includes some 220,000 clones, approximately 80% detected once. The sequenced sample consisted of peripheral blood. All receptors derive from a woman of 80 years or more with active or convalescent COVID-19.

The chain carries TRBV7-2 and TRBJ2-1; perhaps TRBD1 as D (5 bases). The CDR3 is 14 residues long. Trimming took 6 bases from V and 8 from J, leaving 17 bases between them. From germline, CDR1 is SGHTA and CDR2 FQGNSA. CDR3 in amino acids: CASSSSRVVDEQFF. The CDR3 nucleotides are TGTGCCAGCAGTTCGAGCAGGGTAGTCGATGAGCAGTTCTTC.

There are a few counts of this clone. CDR3 bases: TGTGCCAGCAGCCAAGGAACCCGGGACAGGGCGGGTGAGCAGTACTTC. Translating it yields CASSQGTRDRAGEQYF. This sequence joins TRBV4-2 and TRBJ2-7; 9 bases match TRBD1. The J segment lost 7 bases and the V segment lost 1 base, leaving 11 bases of the junction unmatched. Per germline, CDR1 LGHNA and CDR2 YNFKEQ. This CDR3 has 16 residues.